What follows are 19 T cell receptor beta chains derived from one specimen sequenced in a study of technical replicates of blood from a handful of donors. Profiling relied on immunoSEQ multiplex PCR, and the TCRdb table lists in-frame clones only, not all of them. The sample contains about 76,000 clones, roughly nine tenths of which appear only once. Sequencing was performed on T cells isolated from PBMCs. The receptors derive from a human donor in good health.

The genes are TRBV18 and TRBJ2-7; 7 bases fit TRBD2. V lost 0 bases and J lost 5; bases outside the gene matches: 10. This CDR3 has 16 residues. The V gene's germline CDR1 is KGHSH and CDR2 LQKENI. CDR3 protein: CASSPPSGGLENEQYF. The DNA for the CDR3 is TGTGCCAGCTCACCACCGTCCGGGGGGTTGGAGAACGAGCAGTACTTC.

Concerning this clone itself: One end of the junction is discordant with germline, which a read error may explain. This chain joins TRBV28 and TRBJ2-1; 12 nucleotides match TRBD2. This CDR3 spans 17 amino acids. Germline-derived CDR1 and CDR2 are MDHEN and SYDVKM. The CDR3 sequence: CVSEGLAGQRNYNEQFF. The DNA of the CDR3 is TGTGTCAGCGAGGGACTAGCGGGCCAAAGGAACTACAATGAGCAGTTCTTC. The whole variable domain, filled in from reference TRBV28 and TRBJ2-1, reads DVKVTQSSRYLVKRTGEKVFLECVQDMDHENMFWYRQDPGLGLRLIYFSYDVKMKEKGDIPEGYSVSREKKERFSLILESASTNQTSMYLCVSEGLAGQRNYNEQFFGPGTRLTVL.

This CDR3 reads CASSLTSAGDSPLHF. In DNA, the CDR3 is TGTGCCAGCAGCTTAACCTCGGCCGGGGATTCACCCCTCCACTTT. The chain couples TRBV7-9 to TRBJ1-6, with D unclear. CDR3 length equals 15 residues. CDR1 is SEHNR and CDR2 is FQNEAQ in the germline V gene (reference sequence). The germline V and J ends were trimmed by 2 bases and 8 bases, with 13 bases remaining between them.

The chain carries TRBV5-4 and TRBJ2-5; the D gene is possibly TRBD1 (6 bases). Germline-derived CDR1 and CDR2 are SGHNT and YYREEE (reference sequence). Trimming stripped 6 bases from V and 5 bases from J, with 17 bases between. The CDR3 contains 14 residues. The chain's CDR3 is CASTFTGREETQYF. CDR3 DNA sequence: TGTGCCAGCACCTTCACAGGGAGAGAGGAGACCCAGTACTTC.

The chain uses TRBV11-3 and TRBJ1-2; D uncertain. The germline gives CDR1 SGHNT, CDR2 YENEEA. V lost 3 bases and J lost 2, with 4 bases in between. This CDR3 contains 12 residues. CDR3 sequence reads: CASSFQNYGYTF. The CDR3 coding sequence is TGTGCCAGCAGCTTTCAGAACTATGGCTACACCTTC.

The sample holds one count of this clone. The chain links TRBV5-4 to TRBJ2-3; 11 positions match TRBD2. The ends lost 0 bases at V and 3 bases at J; junction bases unmatched: 3. This CDR3 has 16 amino acids. CDR1 is SGHNT, CDR2 YYREEE, per germline (reference sequence). The CDR3 sequence: CASSLVAGGPTDTQYF. The DNA for the CDR3 is TGTGCCAGCAGCTTGGTAGCGGGGGGGCCTACAGATACGCAGTATTTT.

V gene TRBV28 combines with J gene TRBJ2-1; TRBD1 agrees at 11 bases. V lost 3 bases, J lost 8 bases, and 3 bases stayed unmatched. The CDR3 runs to 14 residues. Germline values: CDR1 MDHEN, CDR2 SYDVKM. CDR3 residues: CASSLGTGGDEQFF. The CDR3 coding sequence is TGTGCCAGCAGTTTGGGGACAGGGGGGGATGAGCAGTTCTTC.

The V call is TRBV19, the J call TRBJ1-6, with a tentative D call TRBD1 (6 bases). The CDR3 covers 14 residues. Germline CDR1 reads LNHDA; CDR2 reads SQIVND (reference sequence). V gave up 5 bases and J gave up 7 bases, with 12 bases separating them. For the CDR3, the DNA is TGTGCCAGTAGTTTGGGGGCGAACAATTCACCCCTCCACTTT. This gives the protein CASSLGANNSPLHF. The full variable domain, its missing parts supplied by reference TRBV19 and TRBJ1-6, is DGGITQSPKYLFRKEGQNVTLSCEQNLNHDAMYWYRQDPGQGLRLIYYSQIVNDFQKGDIAEGYSVSREKKESFPLTVTSAQKNPTAFYLCASSLGANNSPLHFGNGTRLTVT.

Comment on this clone: Its ends do not fully match the called genes, so a read error is possible. The chain uses TRBV4-1 and TRBJ1-6, with D tentatively TRBD1 (6 bases). This CDR3 region has 13 residues. Germline values: CDR1 MGHRA, CDR2 YSYEKL. In DNA, the CDR3 is TGCGCCAGCAGCCAAGGTGAGGGGACACCCCGAGCTTTC. Encoded protein: CASSQGEGTPRAF.

The rearrangement uses TRBV2 and TRBJ2-7, with 9 positions matching TRBD1. Per germline, CDR1 SNHLY and CDR2 FYNNEI. The CDR3 totals 15 residues. V was clipped by 6 bases and J by 0 bases; unmatched bases: 6. The DNA of the CDR3 is TGTGCCAGCAGAGAGGGGACAGGGCACTCCTACGAGCAGTACTTC. This codes for CASREGTGHSYEQYF.

The chain joins TRBV10-3 to TRBJ2-7, with 10 bases matching TRBD1. The J segment lost 5 bases and the V segment lost 10 bases, leaving 5 bases of the junction unmatched. The CDR3 sequence is 12 residues long. Germline V gives CDR1 ENHRY, CDR2 SYGVKD. CDR3 DNA sequence: TGTGCCACACAAGGGACAGGGGACGAGCAGTACTTC. It yields the protein CATQGTGDEQYF.

The gene calls are TRBV5-1 and TRBJ2-1; D not resolved. Germline values: CDR1 SGHRS, CDR2 YFSETQ. V lost 0 bases and J lost 8, with 12 bases in between. This CDR3 is built from 14 residues. CDR3 nucleotide sequence: TGCGCCAGCAGCTTGGAACTAACCCGGGATGAGCAGTTCTTC. Amino acid sequence: CASSLELTRDEQFF.

This clone showed up just once. The chain has TRBV7-3 and TRBJ2-7; 11 bases line up with TRBD1. The CDR3 is 15 amino acids. The trim removed 5 bases at V and 6 bases at J, leaving 9 bases unmatched. Germline CDR1 and CDR2: SGHTA and FQGTGA. Here the CDR3 DNA reads TGTGCCAGCAGCCCCGGGACAGGGGGGGTTAGCGAGCAGTACTTC. This codes for CASSPGTGGVSEQYF.

V is TRBV7-9 and J is TRBJ2-7; 7 bases line up with TRBD1. The germline CDR1 and CDR2 sequences are SEHNR and FQNEAQ (reference sequence). The J segment lost 2 bases and the V segment lost 1 base, leaving 5 bases of the junction unmatched. The CDR3 has 15 residues. The CDR3 reads CASSLGDRITYEQYF. In DNA form, the CDR3 reads TGTGCCAGCAGCTTAGGGGACAGAATAACCTACGAGCAGTACTTC.

This sequence joins TRBV11-3 and TRBJ2-1; D possibly corresponds to TRBD1 (5 bases). Germline CDR1 and CDR2: SGHNT and YENEEA. Between the trimmed V and J ends, which lost 5 bases and 8 bases, there was a span of 10 bases. The CDR3 has 12 amino acids. Here the CDR3 reads CASSQGAHEQFF. The CDR3 DNA sequence: TGTGCCAGCAGCCAAGGGGCCCATGAGCAGTTCTTC.

V and J are TRBV10-2 and TRBJ2-2; 8 nucleotides agree with TRBD2. The CDR3 length is 17 residues. J gave up 6 bases and V 3 bases, and 12 bases lay outside the gene matches. CDR1 and CDR2 (germline): WSHSY, SAAADI. The CDR3 sequence is CASSEPTGTSGAGELFF. In nucleotides, the CDR3 is TGCGCCAGCAGTGAACCCACCGGGACTAGTGGCGCCGGGGAGCTGTTTTTT.

CDR3 loop: CASSVDSIGYTF. Here the CDR3 DNA reads TGTGCCAGCAGCGTCGACAGCATCGGCTACACCTTC. The chain employs TRBV9 and TRBJ1-2; TRBD1 might be the D (5 bases). CDR3 length: 12 residues. Trimming took off 2 bases at V and 8 bases at J, with 10 bases between the two ends. Germline CDR1 is SGDLS and CDR2 is YYNGEE.

V is TRBV11-2 and J is TRBJ2-7, with D perhaps matching TRBD1 (5 bases). The CDR3 has 14 residues. Germline CDR1 SGHAT, CDR2 FQNNGV. Trimming left V 4 bases short and J 6 bases short, with 16 bases between. The CDR3: CASSSSKGIGEQYF. As DNA, the CDR3 is TGTGCCAGCAGCTCTTCGAAGGGGATTGGCGAGCAGTACTTC.

The gene calls are TRBV2 and TRBJ1-2; 7 nucleotides align to TRBD1. Germline loops: CDR1 SNHLY, CDR2 FYNNEI. This CDR3 has 15 amino acids. J gave up 8 bases and V 6 bases, and 15 bases lay outside the gene matches. CDR3 sequence reads: CASRARQGLEGGYTF. Here the CDR3 DNA reads TGTGCCAGCAGGGCCAGACAGGGACTTGAAGGGGGCTACACCTTC.